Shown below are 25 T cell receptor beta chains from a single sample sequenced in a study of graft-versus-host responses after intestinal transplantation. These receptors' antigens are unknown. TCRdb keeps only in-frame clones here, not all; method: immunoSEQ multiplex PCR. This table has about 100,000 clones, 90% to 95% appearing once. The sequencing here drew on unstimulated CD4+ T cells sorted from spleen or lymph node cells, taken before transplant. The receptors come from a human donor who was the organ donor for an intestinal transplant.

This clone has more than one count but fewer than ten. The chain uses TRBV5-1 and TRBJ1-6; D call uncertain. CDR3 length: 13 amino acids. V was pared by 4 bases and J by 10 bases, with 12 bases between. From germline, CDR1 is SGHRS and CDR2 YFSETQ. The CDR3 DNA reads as TGCGCCAGCAGCGCCGACACCAGATCACCCCTCCACTTT. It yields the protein CASSADTRSPLHF.

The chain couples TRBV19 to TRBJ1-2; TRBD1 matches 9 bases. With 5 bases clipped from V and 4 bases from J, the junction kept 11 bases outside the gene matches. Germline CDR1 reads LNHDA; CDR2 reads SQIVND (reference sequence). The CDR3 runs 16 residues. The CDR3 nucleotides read TGTGCCAGTAGTGTGGGGAACAGGGGGCGCGGCTATGGCTACACCTTC. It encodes CASSVGNRGRGYGYTF. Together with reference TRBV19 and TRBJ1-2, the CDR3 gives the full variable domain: DGGITQSPKYLFRKEGQNVTLSCEQNLNHDAMYWYRQDPGQGLRLIYYSQIVNDFQKGDIAEGYSVSREKKESFPLTVTSAQKNPTAFYLCASSVGNRGRGYGYTFGSGTRLTVV.

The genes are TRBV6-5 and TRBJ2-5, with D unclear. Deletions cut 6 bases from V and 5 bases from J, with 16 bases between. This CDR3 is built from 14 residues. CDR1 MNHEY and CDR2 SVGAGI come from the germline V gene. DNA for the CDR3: TGTGCCAGCAGCTTGACTCGTGGTTTGGAGACCCAGTACTTC. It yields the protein CASSLTRGLETQYF.

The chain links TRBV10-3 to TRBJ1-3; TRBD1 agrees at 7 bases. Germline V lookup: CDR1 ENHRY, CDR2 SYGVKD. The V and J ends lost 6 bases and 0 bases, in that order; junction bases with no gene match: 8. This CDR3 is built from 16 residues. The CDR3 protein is CAIRDTGTASGNTIYF. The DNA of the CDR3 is TGTGCCATCAGGGACACCGGGACAGCCTCTGGAAACACCATATATTTT.

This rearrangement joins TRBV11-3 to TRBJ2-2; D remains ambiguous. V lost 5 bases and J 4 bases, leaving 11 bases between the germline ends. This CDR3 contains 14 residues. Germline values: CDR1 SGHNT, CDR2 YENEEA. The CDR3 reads CASSTMPGTGELFF. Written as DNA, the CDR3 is TGTGCCAGCAGCACCATGCCGGGCACCGGGGAGCTGTTTTTT.

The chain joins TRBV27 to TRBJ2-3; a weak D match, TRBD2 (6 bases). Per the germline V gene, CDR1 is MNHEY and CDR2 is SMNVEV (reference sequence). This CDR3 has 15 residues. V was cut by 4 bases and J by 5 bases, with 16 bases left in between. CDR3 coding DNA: TGTGCCAGCAGTTCTCAGCCTCCCGGGGGAGATACGCAGTATTTT. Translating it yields CASSSQPPGGDTQYF.

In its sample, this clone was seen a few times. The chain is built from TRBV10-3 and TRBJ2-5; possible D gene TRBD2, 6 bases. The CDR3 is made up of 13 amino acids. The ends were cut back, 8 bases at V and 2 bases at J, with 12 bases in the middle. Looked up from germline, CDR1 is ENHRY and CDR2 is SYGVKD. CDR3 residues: CAIGGTEQETQYF. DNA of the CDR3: TGTGCCATCGGGGGGACGGAGCAAGAGACCCAGTACTTC.

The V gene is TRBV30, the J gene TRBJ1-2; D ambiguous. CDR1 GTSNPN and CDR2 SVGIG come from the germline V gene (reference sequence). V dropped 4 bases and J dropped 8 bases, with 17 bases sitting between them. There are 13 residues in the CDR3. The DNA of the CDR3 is TGTGCCTGGAAGGCGGGAGACGCGTGGGGCTACACCTTC. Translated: CAWKAGDAWGYTF.

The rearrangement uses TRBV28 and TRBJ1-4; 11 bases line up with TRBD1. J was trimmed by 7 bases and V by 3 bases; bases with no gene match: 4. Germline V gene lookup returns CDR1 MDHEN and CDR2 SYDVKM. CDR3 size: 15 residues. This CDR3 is CASSFGDRGVEKLFF. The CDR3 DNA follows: TGTGCCAGCAGTTTCGGGGACAGGGGGGTTGAAAAACTGTTTTTT.

The DNA for the CDR3 is TGTGCCACCAGCAGAGATCGGGTGGAGGGTTCTGGCTACACCTTC. This codes for CATSRDRVEGSGYTF. V gene TRBV15 combines with J gene TRBJ1-2; D not certain. Germline CDR1 LNHNV, CDR2 YYDKDF (reference sequence). V was pared by 0 bases and J by 7 bases, with 15 bases between. The CDR3 spans 15 residues.

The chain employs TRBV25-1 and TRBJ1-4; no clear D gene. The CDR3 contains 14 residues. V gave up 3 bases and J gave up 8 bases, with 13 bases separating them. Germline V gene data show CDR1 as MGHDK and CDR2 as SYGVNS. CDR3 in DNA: TGTGCCAGCAGTGATAGGAAAATCGGGGAAAAACTGTTTTTT. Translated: CASSDRKIGEKLFF.

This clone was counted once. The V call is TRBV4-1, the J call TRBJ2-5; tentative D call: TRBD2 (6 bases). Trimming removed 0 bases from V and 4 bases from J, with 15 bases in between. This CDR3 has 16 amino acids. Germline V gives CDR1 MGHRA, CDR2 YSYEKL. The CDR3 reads CASSQDPTKAGETQYF. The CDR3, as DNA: TGCGCCAGCAGCCAAGACCCCACGAAAGCGGGAGAGACCCAGTACTTC.

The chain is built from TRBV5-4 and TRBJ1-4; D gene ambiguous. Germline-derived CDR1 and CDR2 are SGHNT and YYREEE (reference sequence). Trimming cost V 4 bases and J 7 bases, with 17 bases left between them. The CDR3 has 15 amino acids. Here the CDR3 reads CASSPDLMTGEKLFF. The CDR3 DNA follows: TGTGCCAGCAGCCCCGACCTTATGACGGGTGAAAAACTGTTTTTT.

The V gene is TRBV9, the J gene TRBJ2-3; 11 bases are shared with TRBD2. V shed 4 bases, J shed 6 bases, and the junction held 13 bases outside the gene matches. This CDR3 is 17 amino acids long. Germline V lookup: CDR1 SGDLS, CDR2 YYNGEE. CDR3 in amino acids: CASSYSGGAISSDTQYF. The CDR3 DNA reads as TGTGCCAGCAGCTATAGCGGGGGGGCCATATCGTCCGATACGCAGTATTTT.

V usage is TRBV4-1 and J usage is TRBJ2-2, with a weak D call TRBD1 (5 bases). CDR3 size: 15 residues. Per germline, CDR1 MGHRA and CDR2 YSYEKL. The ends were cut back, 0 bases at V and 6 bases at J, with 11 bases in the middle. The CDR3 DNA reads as TGCGCCAGCAGCCAAGAAAGGCAGGGTGCCGGGGAGCTGTTTTTT. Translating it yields CASSQERQGAGELFF.

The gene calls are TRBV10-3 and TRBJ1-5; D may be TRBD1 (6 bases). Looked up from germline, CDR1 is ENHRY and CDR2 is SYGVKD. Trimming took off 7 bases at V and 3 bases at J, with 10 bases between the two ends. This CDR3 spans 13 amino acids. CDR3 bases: TGTGCCATCACCGGGGACATCAATCAGCCCCAGCATTTT. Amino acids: CAITGDINQPQHF.

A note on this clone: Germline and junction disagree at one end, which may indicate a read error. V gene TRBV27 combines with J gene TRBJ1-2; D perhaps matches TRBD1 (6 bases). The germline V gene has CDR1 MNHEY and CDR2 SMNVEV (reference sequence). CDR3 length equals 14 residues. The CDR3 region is CASSVSGTNYGYTF. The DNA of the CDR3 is TGTGCCAGCAGTGTATCCGGGACAAACTATGGCTACACCTTC.

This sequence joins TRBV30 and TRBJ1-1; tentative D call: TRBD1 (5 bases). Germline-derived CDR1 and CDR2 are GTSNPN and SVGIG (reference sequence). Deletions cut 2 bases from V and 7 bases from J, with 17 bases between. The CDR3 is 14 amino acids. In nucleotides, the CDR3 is TGTGCCTGGAGTTTACGGACCGCTCAGGGTGAAGCTTTCTTT. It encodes CAWSLRTAQGEAFF. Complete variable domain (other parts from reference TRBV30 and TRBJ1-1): SQTIHQWPATLVQPVGSPLSLECTVEGTSNPNLYWYRQAAGRGLQLLFYSVGIGQISSEVPQNLSASRPQDRQFILSSKKLLLSDSGFYLCAWSLRTAQGEAFFGQGTRLTVV.

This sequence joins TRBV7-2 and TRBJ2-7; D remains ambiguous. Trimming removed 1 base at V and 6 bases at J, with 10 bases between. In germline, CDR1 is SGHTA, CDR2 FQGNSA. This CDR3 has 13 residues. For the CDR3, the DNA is TGTGCCAGCAGCTTAGGCGGATCCGGCGAGCAGTACTTC. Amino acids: CASSLGGSGEQYF.

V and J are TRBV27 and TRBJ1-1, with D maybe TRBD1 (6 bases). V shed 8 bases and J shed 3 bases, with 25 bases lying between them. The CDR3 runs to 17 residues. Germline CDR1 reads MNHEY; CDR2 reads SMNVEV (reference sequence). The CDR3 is CASANINVRGRYTEAFF. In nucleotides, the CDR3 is TGTGCCAGCGCGAATATTAACGTCAGGGGCCGGTACACTGAAGCTTTCTTT.

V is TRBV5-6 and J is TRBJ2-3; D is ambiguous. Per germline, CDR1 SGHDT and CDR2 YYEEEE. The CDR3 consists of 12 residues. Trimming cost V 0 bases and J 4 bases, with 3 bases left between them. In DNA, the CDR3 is TGTGCCAGCAGCTTGGAGCCAGATACGCAGTATTTT. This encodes CASSLEPDTQYF.

The CDR3 here is CASSRDILQETQYF. The CDR3 coding sequence is TGTGCCAGCAGCCGGGACATCCTCCAAGAGACCCAGTACTTC. The chain has TRBV4-2 and TRBJ2-5; D is perhaps TRBD1 (6 bases). There are 14 residues in the CDR3. The germline V gene encodes CDR1 LGHNA and CDR2 YNFKEQ. V lost 4 bases, J lost 1 base, and 10 bases lay in between.

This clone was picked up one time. CDR3 in amino acids: CASSLGLAGIYNEQFF. Written as DNA, the CDR3 is TGTGCCAGCAGCTTAGGGCTAGCGGGGATATACAATGAGCAGTTCTTC. The chain joins TRBV7-3 to TRBJ2-1; TRBD2 matches 9 bases. Per the germline V gene, CDR1 is SGHTA and CDR2 is FQGTGA. The CDR3 sequence is 16 residues long. V dropped 2 bases and J dropped 4; count of bases not matched to a gene: 6. Drawing the rest from reference TRBV7-3 and TRBJ2-1, the complete variable domain is GAGVSQTPSNKVTEKGKYVELRCDPISGHTALYWYRQSLGQGPEFLIYFQGTGAADDSGLPNDRFFAVRPEGSVSTLKIQRTERGDSAVYLCASSLGLAGIYNEQFFGPGTRLTVL.

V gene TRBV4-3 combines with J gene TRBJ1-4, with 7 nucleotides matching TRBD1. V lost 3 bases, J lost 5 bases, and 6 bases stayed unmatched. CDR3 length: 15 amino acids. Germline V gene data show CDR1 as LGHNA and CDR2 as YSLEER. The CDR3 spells CASSHDRAWNEKLFF. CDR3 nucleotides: TGCGCCAGCAGCCATGACAGGGCTTGGAATGAAAAACTGTTTTTT.

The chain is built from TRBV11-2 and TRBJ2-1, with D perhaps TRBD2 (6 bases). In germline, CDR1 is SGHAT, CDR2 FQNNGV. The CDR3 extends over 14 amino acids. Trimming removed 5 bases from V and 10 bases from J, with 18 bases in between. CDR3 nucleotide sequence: TGTGCCAGCAGCCACCTAGCGTACCGGTTAGAGCAGTTCTTC. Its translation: CASSHLAYRLEQFF.